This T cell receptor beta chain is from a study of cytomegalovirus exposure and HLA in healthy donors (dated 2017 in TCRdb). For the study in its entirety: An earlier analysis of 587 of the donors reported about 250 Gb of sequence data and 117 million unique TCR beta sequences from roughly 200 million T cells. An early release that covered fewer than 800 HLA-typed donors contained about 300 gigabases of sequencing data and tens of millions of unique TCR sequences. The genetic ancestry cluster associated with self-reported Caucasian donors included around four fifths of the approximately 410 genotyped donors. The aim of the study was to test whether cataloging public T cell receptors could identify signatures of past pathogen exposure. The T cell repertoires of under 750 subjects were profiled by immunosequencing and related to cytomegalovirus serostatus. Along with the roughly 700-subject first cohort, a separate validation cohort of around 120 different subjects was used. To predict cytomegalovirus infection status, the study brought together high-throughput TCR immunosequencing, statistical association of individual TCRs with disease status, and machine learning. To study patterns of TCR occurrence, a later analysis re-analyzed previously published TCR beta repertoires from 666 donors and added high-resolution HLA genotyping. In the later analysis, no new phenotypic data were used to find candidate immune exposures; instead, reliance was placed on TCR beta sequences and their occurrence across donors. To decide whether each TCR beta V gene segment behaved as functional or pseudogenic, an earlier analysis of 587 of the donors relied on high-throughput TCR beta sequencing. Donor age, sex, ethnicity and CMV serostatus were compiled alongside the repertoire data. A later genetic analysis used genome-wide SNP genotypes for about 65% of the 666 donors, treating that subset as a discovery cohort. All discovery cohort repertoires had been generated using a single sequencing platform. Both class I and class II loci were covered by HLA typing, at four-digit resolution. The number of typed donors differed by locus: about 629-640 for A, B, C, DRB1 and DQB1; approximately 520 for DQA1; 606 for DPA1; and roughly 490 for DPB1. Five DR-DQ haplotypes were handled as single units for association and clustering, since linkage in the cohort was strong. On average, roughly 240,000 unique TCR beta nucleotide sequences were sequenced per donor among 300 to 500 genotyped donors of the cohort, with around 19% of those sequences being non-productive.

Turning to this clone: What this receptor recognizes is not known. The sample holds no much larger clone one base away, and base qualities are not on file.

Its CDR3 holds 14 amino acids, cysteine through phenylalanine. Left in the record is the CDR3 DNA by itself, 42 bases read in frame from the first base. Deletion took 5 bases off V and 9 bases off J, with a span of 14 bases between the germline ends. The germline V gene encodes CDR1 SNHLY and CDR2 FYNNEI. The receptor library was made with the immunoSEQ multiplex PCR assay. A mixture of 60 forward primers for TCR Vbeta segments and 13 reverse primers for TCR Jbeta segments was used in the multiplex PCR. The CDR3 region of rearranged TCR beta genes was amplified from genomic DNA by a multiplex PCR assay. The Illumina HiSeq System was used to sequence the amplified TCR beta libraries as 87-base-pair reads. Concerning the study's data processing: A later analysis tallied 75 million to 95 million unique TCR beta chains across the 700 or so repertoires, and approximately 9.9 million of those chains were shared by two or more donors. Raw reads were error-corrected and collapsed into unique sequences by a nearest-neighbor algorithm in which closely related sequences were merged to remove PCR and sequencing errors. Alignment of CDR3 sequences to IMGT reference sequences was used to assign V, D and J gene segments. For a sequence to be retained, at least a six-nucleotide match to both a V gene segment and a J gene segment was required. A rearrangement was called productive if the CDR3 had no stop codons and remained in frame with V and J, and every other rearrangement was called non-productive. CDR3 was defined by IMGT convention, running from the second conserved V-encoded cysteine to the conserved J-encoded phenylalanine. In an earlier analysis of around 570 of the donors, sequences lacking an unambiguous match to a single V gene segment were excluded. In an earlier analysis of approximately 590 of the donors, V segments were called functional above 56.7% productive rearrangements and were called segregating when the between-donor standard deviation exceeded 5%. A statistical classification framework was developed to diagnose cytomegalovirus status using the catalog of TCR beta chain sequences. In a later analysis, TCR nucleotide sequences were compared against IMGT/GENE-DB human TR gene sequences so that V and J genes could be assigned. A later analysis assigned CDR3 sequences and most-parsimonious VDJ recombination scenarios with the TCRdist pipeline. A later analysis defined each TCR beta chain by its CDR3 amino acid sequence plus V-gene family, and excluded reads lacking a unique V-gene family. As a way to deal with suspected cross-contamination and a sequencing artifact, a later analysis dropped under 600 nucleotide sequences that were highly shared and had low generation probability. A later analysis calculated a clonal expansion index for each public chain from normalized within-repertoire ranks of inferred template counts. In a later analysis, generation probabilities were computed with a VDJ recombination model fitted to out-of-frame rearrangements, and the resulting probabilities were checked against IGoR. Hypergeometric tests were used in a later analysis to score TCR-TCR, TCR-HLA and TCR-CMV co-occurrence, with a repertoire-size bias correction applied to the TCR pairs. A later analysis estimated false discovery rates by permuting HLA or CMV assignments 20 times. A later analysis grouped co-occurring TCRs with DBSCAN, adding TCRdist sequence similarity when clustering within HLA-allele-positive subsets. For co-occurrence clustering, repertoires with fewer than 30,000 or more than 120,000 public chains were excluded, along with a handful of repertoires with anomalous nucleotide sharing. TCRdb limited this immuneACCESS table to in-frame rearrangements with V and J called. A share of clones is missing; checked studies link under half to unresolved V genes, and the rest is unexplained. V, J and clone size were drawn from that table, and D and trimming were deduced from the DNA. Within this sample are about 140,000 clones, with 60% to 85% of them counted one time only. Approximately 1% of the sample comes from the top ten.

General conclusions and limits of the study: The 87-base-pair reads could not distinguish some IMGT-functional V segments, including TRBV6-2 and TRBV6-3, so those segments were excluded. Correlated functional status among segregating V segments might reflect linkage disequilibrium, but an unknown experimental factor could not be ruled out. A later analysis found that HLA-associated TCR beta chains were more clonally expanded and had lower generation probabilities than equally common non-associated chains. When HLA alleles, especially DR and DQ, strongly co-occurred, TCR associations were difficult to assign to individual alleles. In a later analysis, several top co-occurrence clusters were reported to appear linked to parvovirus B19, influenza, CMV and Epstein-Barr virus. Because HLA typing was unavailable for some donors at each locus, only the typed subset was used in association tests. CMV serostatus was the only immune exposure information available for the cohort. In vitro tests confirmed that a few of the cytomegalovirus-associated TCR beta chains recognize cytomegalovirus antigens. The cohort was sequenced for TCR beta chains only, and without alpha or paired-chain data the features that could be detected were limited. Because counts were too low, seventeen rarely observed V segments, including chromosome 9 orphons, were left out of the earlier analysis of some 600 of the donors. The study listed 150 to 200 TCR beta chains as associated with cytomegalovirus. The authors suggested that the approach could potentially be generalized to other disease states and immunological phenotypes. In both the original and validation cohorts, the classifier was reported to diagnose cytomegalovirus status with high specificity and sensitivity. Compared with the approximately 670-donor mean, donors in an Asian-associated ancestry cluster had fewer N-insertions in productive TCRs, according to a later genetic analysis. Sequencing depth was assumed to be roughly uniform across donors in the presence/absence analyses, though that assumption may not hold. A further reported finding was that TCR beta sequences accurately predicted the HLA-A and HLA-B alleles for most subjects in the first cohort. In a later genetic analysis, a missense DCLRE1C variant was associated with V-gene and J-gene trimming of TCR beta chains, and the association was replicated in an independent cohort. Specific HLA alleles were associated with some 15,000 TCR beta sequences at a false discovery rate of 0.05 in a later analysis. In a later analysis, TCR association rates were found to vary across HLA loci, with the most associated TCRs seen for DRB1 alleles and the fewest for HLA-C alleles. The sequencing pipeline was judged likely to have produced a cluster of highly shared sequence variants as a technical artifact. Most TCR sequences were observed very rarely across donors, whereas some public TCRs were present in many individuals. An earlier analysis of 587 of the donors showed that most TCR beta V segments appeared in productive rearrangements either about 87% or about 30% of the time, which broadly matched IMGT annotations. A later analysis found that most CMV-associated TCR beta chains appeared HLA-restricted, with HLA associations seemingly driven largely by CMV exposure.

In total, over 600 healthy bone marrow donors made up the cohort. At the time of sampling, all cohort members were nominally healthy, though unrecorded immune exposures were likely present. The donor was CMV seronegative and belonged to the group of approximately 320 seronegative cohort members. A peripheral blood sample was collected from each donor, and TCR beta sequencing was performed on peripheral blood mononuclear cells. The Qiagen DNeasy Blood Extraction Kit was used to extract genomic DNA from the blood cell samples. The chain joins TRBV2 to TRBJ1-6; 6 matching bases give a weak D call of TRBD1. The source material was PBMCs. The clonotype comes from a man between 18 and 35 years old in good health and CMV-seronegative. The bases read TGTGCCAGCAGTCCTACAGGGAGATTTTCACCCCTCCACTTT. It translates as CASSPTGRFSPLHF.